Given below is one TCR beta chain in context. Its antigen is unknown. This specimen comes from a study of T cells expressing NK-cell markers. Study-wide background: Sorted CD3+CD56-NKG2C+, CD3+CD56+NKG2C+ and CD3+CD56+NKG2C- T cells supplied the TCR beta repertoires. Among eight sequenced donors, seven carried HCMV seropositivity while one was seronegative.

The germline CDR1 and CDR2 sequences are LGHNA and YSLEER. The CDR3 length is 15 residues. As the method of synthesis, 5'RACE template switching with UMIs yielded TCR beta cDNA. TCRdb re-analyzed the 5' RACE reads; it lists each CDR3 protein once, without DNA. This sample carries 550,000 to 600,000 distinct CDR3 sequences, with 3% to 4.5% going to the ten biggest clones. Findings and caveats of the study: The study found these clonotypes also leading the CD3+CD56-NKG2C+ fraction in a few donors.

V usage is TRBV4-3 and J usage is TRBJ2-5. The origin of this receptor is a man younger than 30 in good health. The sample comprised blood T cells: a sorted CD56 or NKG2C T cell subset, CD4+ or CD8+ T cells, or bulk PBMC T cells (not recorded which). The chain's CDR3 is CASSQDSGLQETQYF.